The rows below give T cell receptor beta chains drawn from one sample of a study of CD4 T cells in relation to SARS-CoV-2 and coronaviruses. Their antigens remain unidentified. The assay was immunoSEQ multiplex PCR, and TCRdb's table has in-frame clones only and misses some. This table holds about 20,000 clones, 77% found once. The sequenced material came from CD4+ T cells from PBMCs, cultured in vitro. Every receptor here comes from a human donor in good health. CDR3s include the opening cysteine and the closing phenylalanine or tryptophan. The order of the fields is D gene, V gene, clone size, J gene, CDR3 DNA, CDR3 protein. D genes are given only for firm matches. For some rows the clone size is stated as once, few or many, or as a class when expanded; others skip it.

d_gene: NA; v_gene: TRBV24-1; abundance: NA; j_gene: TRBJ2-1; CDR3nt: TGTGCCACCAGTGATCTCGAGTTGACTATTTCCAAGCAGTTCTTC; CDR3aa: CATSDLELTISKQFF
d_gene: TRBD1; v_gene: TRBV28; abundance: few; j_gene: TRBJ1-1; CDR3nt: TGTGCCAGCAGCCCCTCGGGACAGACTGGCACTGAAGCTTTCTTT; CDR3aa: CASSPSGQTGTEAFF
d_gene: TRBD1; v_gene: TRBV11-2; abundance: NA; j_gene: TRBJ2-7; CDR3nt: TGTGCCAGCAGCTTAGATCGTAGCTCCGGGACAGGGGGCTACGAGCAGTACTTC; CDR3aa: CASSLDRSSGTGGYEQYF
d_gene: TRBD2; v_gene: TRBV11-2; abundance: once; j_gene: TRBJ2-1; CDR3nt: TGTGCCAGCACCCGTGGCGGGAGTACATACAATGAGCAGTTCTTC; CDR3aa: CASTRGGSTYNEQFF
d_gene: TRBD2; v_gene: TRBV5-4; abundance: NA; j_gene: TRBJ2-7; CDR3nt: TGTGCCAGCAGCGGGGGCGGGACTAGCGCTTCCTACGAGCAGTACTTC; CDR3aa: CASSGGGTSASYEQYF
d_gene: NA; v_gene: TRBV11-2; abundance: once; j_gene: TRBJ1-6; CDR3nt: TGTGCCAGCAGCTTAGATAATTCACCCCTCCACTTT; CDR3aa: CASSLDNSPLHF
d_gene: NA; v_gene: TRBV20-1; abundance: NA; j_gene: TRBJ1-2; CDR3nt: TGCAGTGTCTCAGAGGGTGGCTACACCTTC; CDR3aa: CSVSEGGYTF
d_gene: NA; v_gene: TRBV27; abundance: NA; j_gene: TRBJ2-7; CDR3nt: TGTGCCAGCAGGTCGCTATGGGCAGGGGCCTACGAGCAGTACTTC; CDR3aa: CASRSLWAGAYEQYF
d_gene: TRBD1; v_gene: TRBV5-1; abundance: NA; j_gene: TRBJ2-7; CDR3nt: TGCGCCAGCAGATTGAGACAGGGTTCCTACGAGCAGTACTTC; CDR3aa: CASRLRQGSYEQYF
d_gene: TRBD1; v_gene: TRBV19; abundance: NA; j_gene: TRBJ1-6; CDR3nt: TGTGCCAGTAGTATTCTCAGGGGGCAGGCTCGGTCCTATAATTCACCCCTCCACTTT; CDR3aa: CASSILRGQARSYNSPLHF
d_gene: TRBD1; v_gene: TRBV6-5; abundance: NA; j_gene: TRBJ2-7; CDR3nt: TGTGCCACAAGGGCAAACAGGGGGTTCTACGAGCAGTACTTC; CDR3aa: CATRANRGFYEQYF
d_gene: NA; v_gene: TRBV7-9; abundance: NA; j_gene: TRBJ2-7; CDR3nt: TGTGCCAGCAGCTTAGGTTCGGGGGTGTACTACGAGCAGTACTTC; CDR3aa: CASSLGSGVYYEQYF
d_gene: NA; v_gene: TRBV7-3; abundance: NA; j_gene: TRBJ1-1; CDR3nt: TGTGCCAGCAGCTTAAACCCGACAGTGAACACTGAAGCTTTCTTT; CDR3aa: CASSLNPTVNTEAFF
d_gene: NA; v_gene: TRBV5-4; abundance: NA; j_gene: TRBJ1-2; CDR3nt: TGTGCCAGCAGCCCGCAGGGTTGGGGCTACACCTTC; CDR3aa: CASSPQGWGYTF
d_gene: TRBD1; v_gene: TRBV19; abundance: NA; j_gene: TRBJ1-5; CDR3nt: TGTGCCAGTAGGGGGGACAGGGTTGTCAATCAGCCCCAGCATTTT; CDR3aa: CASRGDRVVNQPQHF
d_gene: TRBD1; v_gene: TRBV4-2; abundance: NA; j_gene: TRBJ1-2; CDR3nt: TGTGCCAGCAGCCCGGGGAGGGGACAGCCCTATGGCTACACCTTC; CDR3aa: CASSPGRGQPYGYTF
d_gene: TRBD2; v_gene: TRBV3-1/TRBV3-2; abundance: NA; j_gene: TRBJ2-3; CDR3nt: TGTGCCAGCAGCCTAGTCGGCGGGAGGGCCCTCGATACGCAGTATTTT; CDR3aa: CASSLVGGRALDTQYF
d_gene: TRBD1; v_gene: TRBV19; abundance: NA; j_gene: TRBJ2-6; CDR3nt: TGTGCCAGTAGTAGGGACAGGGTCCGCTCTGGGGCCAACGTCCTGACTTTC; CDR3aa: CASSRDRVRSGANVLTF
d_gene: NA; v_gene: TRBV25-1; abundance: NA; j_gene: TRBJ1-2; CDR3nt: TGTGCCAGCAGTCCTTTCAAGGTAGACGGCTACACCTTC; CDR3aa: CASSPFKVDGYTF